The 32 T cell receptor beta chains reported below all come from one sample, sequenced in a study of shared clonotypes between healthy human individuals. Generated by immunoSEQ multiplex PCR, the TCRdb table keeps only in-frame clones and is missing some. This table holds about 380,000 clones, just over 95% found once. The sample consisted of memory CD8+ T cells sorted from blood. Subset defined: CD45RO+ cells pooled with CCR7-negative TemRA cells. These TCRs come from a man under 40 in good health.

This chain links TRBV7-2 with TRBJ2-7; D may correspond to TRBD1 or TRBD2 (6 bases each). There are 17 residues in the CDR3. V lost 4 bases and J lost 0, with 19 bases in between. Germline CDR1 SGHTA, CDR2 FQGNSA. The CDR3 here is CASSWDTGGGDSYEQYF. The CDR3 DNA reads as TGTGCCAGCAGCTGGGACACCGGGGGAGGAGACTCCTACGAGCAGTACTTC.

CDR3 bases: TGCGCCACAAAAGCCGGGACAGGGTCCTACGAGCAGTACTTC. Its protein is CATKAGTGSYEQYF. The chain employs TRBV5-1 and TRBJ2-7; TRBD1 agrees at 9 bases. Germline-derived CDR1 and CDR2 are SGHRS and YFSETQ. After removal of 9 bases from V and 1 base from J, the junction contained 8 bases not matched to a gene. The CDR3 has 14 residues. The variable domain in full, completed from reference TRBV5-1 and TRBJ2-7, reads KAGVTQTPRYLIKTRGQQVTLSCSPISGHRSVSWYQQTPGQGLQFLFEYFSETQRNKGNFPGRFSGRQFSNSRSEMNVSTLELGDSALYLCATKAGTGSYEQYFGPGTRLTVT.

The chain carries TRBV5-4 and TRBJ2-1; a possible D gene is TRBD2 (7 bases). V was shortened by 5 bases and J by 9 bases, with 21 bases between the two germline ends. The CDR3 covers 15 residues. CDR1 is SGHNT and CDR2 is YYREEE in the germline V gene (reference sequence). CDR3 loop: CASRVGGSEGGEQFF. CDR3 DNA: TGTGCCAGCAGAGTGGGCGGGAGCGAAGGGGGTGAGCAGTTCTTC. The full variable domain, with the rest looked up from reference TRBV5-4 and TRBJ2-1, is ETGVTQSPTHLIKTRGQQVTLRCSSQSGHNTVSWYQQALGQGPQFIFQYYREEENGRGNFPPRFSGLQFPNYSSELNVNALELDDSALYLCASRVGGSEGGEQFFGPGTRLTVL.

The chain carries TRBV5-1 and TRBJ2-2; 15 bases are a match to TRBD2. The CDR3 runs 17 residues. J was trimmed by 7 bases and V by 2 bases; bases with no gene match: 6. Germline values: CDR1 SGHRS, CDR2 YFSETQ. CDR3 DNA sequence: TGCGCCAGCAGCTTCTCGAGGACTAGCGGGAGGGTCGGGGAGCTGTTTTTT. It is translated as CASSFSRTSGRVGELFF.

V usage is TRBV30 and J usage is TRBJ2-3, with 15 bases fitting TRBD2. The trim removed 1 base at V and 14 bases at J, leaving 7 bases unmatched. Germline V gene sequence: CDR1 GTSNPN, CDR2 SVGIG (reference sequence). The CDR3 contains 14 residues. The CDR3 here is CAWSAPGLAGGVYF. CDR3 DNA sequence: TGTGCCTGGAGTGCCCCCGGACTAGCGGGAGGGGTGTATTTT.

This clone was counted a single time. This rearrangement joins TRBV11-2 to TRBJ2-2; 9 bases fit TRBD2. Germline CDR1 reads SGHAT; CDR2 reads FQNNGV. The CDR3 loop spans 14 amino acids. After removal of 4 bases from V and 8 bases from J, the junction contained 5 bases not matched to a gene. CDR3 loop: CASSSISGRGELFF. CDR3 in DNA: TGTGCCAGCAGCTCAATCAGCGGGAGGGGGGAGCTGTTTTTT.

This chain links TRBV19 with TRBJ1-5; no clear D gene. CDR3 size: 15 residues. The ends were cut back, 3 bases at V and 4 bases at J, with 13 bases in the middle. Germline V gene data show CDR1 as LNHDA and CDR2 as SQIVND (reference sequence). The CDR3 spells CASSMRRTQNQPQHF. In DNA form, the CDR3 reads TGTGCCAGTAGTATGAGAAGGACCCAAAATCAGCCCCAGCATTTT.

The gene calls are TRBV7-9 and TRBJ1-1; TRBD1 is a possible D gene (5 bases). Trimming removed 2 bases at V and 4 bases at J, with 8 bases between. The CDR3 spans 13 residues. Looked up from germline, CDR1 is SEHNR and CDR2 is FQNEAQ (reference sequence). The CDR3 DNA is TGTGCCAGCAGCTTACAGGGCGGCACTGAAGCTTTCTTT. This encodes CASSLQGGTEAFF.

The rearrangement links TRBV27 to TRBJ2-7; D gene unclear. The germline V gene encodes CDR1 MNHEY and CDR2 SMNVEV (reference sequence). V was trimmed by 5 bases and J by 0 bases, leaving 11 bases between them. The CDR3 extends over 14 amino acids. As DNA, the CDR3 is TGTGCCAGCAGTAGGACCGTTCCCTCCTACGAGCAGTACTTC. Protein: CASSRTVPSYEQYF.

CDR3 residues: CASSWGGALDTDTQYF. CDR3 coding DNA: TGTGCCAGCAGTTGGGGGGGGGCGCTTGACACAGATACGCAGTATTTT. This chain connects TRBV27 to TRBJ2-3; maybe TRBD2 (7 bases). With 4 bases removed from V and 2 bases from J, the gap between germline ends came to 16 bases. Germline V lookup: CDR1 MNHEY, CDR2 SMNVEV (reference sequence). This CDR3 spans 16 amino acids.

The V gene is TRBV6-1, the J gene TRBJ2-3; D gene ambiguous. From germline, CDR1 is MNHNS and CDR2 SASEGT. The CDR3 totals 13 residues. V lost 1 base, J lost 3 bases, and 5 bases lay in between. The CDR3 protein is CASSEGWTDTQYF. CDR3 sequence (DNA): TGTGCCAGCAGTGAAGGGTGGACAGATACGCAGTATTTT.

The gene calls are TRBV2 and TRBJ2-5; D is ambiguous. Germline V gene data show CDR1 as SNHLY and CDR2 as FYNNEI. The V gene lost 10 bases and the J gene lost 0 bases, with 12 bases spanning the gap. The CDR3 contains 13 residues. The CDR3 DNA reads as TGTGCCACTTACTCCGAGTACCAAGAGACCCAGTACTTC. This codes for CATYSEYQETQYF. The full variable domain, with the rest looked up from reference TRBV2 and TRBJ2-5, is EPEVTQTPSHQVTQMGQEVILRCVPISNHLYFYWYRQILGQKVEFLVSFYNNEISEKSEIFDDQFSVERPDGSNFTLKIRSTKLEDSAMYFCATYSEYQETQYFGPGTRLLVL.

V is TRBV7-2 and J is TRBJ2-3, with no clear D. The V end lost 4 bases, the J end lost 2 bases, and 13 bases lay between the germline ends. The germline V gene has CDR1 SGHTA and CDR2 FQGNSA. This CDR3 region has 15 residues. The CDR3 sequence is CASSSLSGFTDTQYF. As DNA, the CDR3 is TGTGCCAGCAGCTCCCTATCGGGCTTCACAGATACGCAGTATTTT.

The V and J genes are TRBV7-2 and TRBJ2-7; 8 nucleotides align to TRBD1. V trimming: 1 base; J trimming: 2 bases; junction bases outside the gene matches: 4. Per the germline V gene, CDR1 is SGHTA and CDR2 is FQGNSA. This CDR3 has 15 amino acids. The CDR3 nucleotides are TGTGCCAGCAGCTTAGGGGCGGGACAGGCCTACGAGCAGTACTTC. Protein: CASSLGAGQAYEQYF. Supplemented by reference TRBV7-2 and TRBJ2-7, the full variable domain reads GAGVSQSPSNKVTEKGKDVELRCDPISGHTALYWYRQSLGQGLEFLIYFQGNSAPDKSGLPSDRFSAERTGGSVSTLTIQRTQQEDSAVYLCASSLGAGQAYEQYFGPGTRLTVT.

CDR3 sequence: CASSQASGSQRTDTQYF. DNA for the CDR3: TGTGCCAGCAGCCAAGCTAGCGGGAGTCAACGCACAGATACGCAGTATTTT. This chain links TRBV4-2 with TRBJ2-3; 10 bases are a match to TRBD2. V was pared by 1 base and J by 1 base, with 5 bases of the junction left unmatched. Per the germline V gene, CDR1 is LGHNA and CDR2 is YNFKEQ. The CDR3 totals 17 residues.

The chain has TRBV27 and TRBJ1-5; TRBD1 is a possible D gene (5 bases). The V end lost 3 bases, the J end lost 2 bases, and 11 bases lay between the germline ends. CDR1 is MNHEY and CDR2 is SMNVEV in the germline V gene (reference sequence). The CDR3 consists of 15 residues. CDR3 residues: CASSFRGPGNQPQHF. DNA of the CDR3: TGTGCCAGCAGTTTTAGGGGCCCCGGCAATCAGCCCCAGCATTTT.

The rearrangement joins TRBV28 to TRBJ1-1, with 9 nucleotides matching TRBD1. With 6 bases clipped from V and 4 bases from J, the junction kept 6 bases outside the gene matches. The V gene's germline CDR1 is MDHEN and CDR2 SYDVKM. The CDR3 consists of 14 residues. The CDR3 loop reads CASSSGTGTTEAFF. In DNA form, the CDR3 reads TGTGCCAGCAGCTCGGGGACAGGGACCACTGAAGCTTTCTTT.

This rearrangement joins TRBV5-1 to TRBJ2-7; D is possibly TRBD2 (5 bases). Trimming removed 4 bases at V and 0 bases at J, with 17 bases between. This CDR3 has 16 residues. Per the germline V gene, CDR1 is SGHRS and CDR2 is YFSETQ. CDR3 DNA: TGCGCCAGCAGCGTTATGGGGAGTTCGCACTCCTACGAGCAGTACTTC. Translated, it gives CASSVMGSSHSYEQYF.

CDR3: CASSLDGYSGNTIYF. In nucleotides, the CDR3 is TGTGCCAGCAGCCTGGACGGCTACTCTGGAAACACCATATATTTT. This rearrangement joins TRBV5-5 to TRBJ1-3; D unresolved. V gave up 4 bases and J gave up 0 bases, with 11 bases separating them. CDR1 is SGHKS, CDR2 YYEKEE, per germline (reference sequence). The CDR3 length is 15 residues.

The chain has TRBV6-8 and TRBJ2-7; 11 nucleotides match TRBD1. V dropped 5 bases and J dropped 3; count of bases not matched to a gene: 3. The CDR3 covers 14 residues. Germline-derived CDR1 and CDR2 are MNHGY and SAAAGT. The CDR3, as DNA: TGTGCCAGCAGTAGCGGGACAGGGGGCTACGAGCAGTACTTC. Encoded protein: CASSSGTGGYEQYF.

The chain is built from TRBV10-3 and TRBJ1-5; 7 nucleotides align to TRBD1. Germline V gene sequence: CDR1 ENHRY, CDR2 SYGVKD. This CDR3 region has 14 residues. V lost 4 bases to trimming and J lost 7 bases; unmatched junction nucleotides: 7. CDR3: CAISVGGAGQPQHF. In DNA form, the CDR3 reads TGTGCCATCAGTGTAGGGGGCGCAGGGCAGCCCCAGCATTTT.

The chain recombines TRBV10-1 with TRBJ2-2, with 8 bases aligning to TRBD1. The CDR3 sequence is 17 residues long. Germline V CDR1 and CDR2: WNHNN, SYGVQD (reference sequence). With V trimmed by 0 bases and J by 3 bases, 6 bases remained unmatched. In DNA, the CDR3 is TGCGCCAGCAGTGAGTCCCCAGGGGGCGAGGACACCGGGGAGCTGTTTTTT. Its translation: CASSESPGGEDTGELFF.

The chain has TRBV11-2 and TRBJ2-7; 10 nucleotides match TRBD2. The CDR3 runs to 12 residues. The junction had 5 bases not matched to a gene; V was cut back by 3 bases and J by 12 bases. The germline gives CDR1 SGHAT, CDR2 FQNNGV. The CDR3 bases are TGTGCCAGCAGCTTGGAAGGGACTAGCGCGTACTTC. This encodes CASSLEGTSAYF.

Regarding this clone: This same CDR3 is encoded by further DNA sequences in the sample. V usage is TRBV6-6 and J usage is TRBJ2-7, with D perhaps given as TRBD1 or TRBD2 (6 bases each). Per the germline V gene, CDR1 is MNHNY and CDR2 is SVGAGI (reference sequence). This CDR3 comprises 15 residues. V was cut by 0 bases and J by 4 bases, with 13 bases left in between. The CDR3 nucleotides are TGTGCCAGCAGTTACTCGAAGGGGGGAATTTACGAGCAGTACTTC. Its protein product is CASSYSKGGIYEQYF.

As concerns this clone: This specimen includes other DNA sequences encoding the same CDR3. This chain joins TRBV5-6 and TRBJ2-7; D unresolved. V lost 4 bases and J 0 bases, leaving 8 bases between the germline ends. Per the germline V gene, CDR1 is SGHDT and CDR2 is YYEEEE. This CDR3 comprises 13 residues. CDR3 bases: TGTGCCAGCAGCCTGGGGTCCTCCTACGAGCAGTACTTC. It yields the protein CASSLGSSYEQYF.

The rearrangement links TRBV29-1 to TRBJ2-7; the D gene is possibly TRBD1 (5 bases). Trimming shortened V by 6 bases and J by 2 bases, and 5 bases separated the two germline ends. The length of the CDR3 is 10 residues. From germline, CDR1 is SQVTM and CDR2 ANQGSEA. The CDR3 coding sequence is TGCAGCGTGGACACCTACGAGCAGTACTTC. Translated: CSVDTYEQYF.

The chain carries TRBV7-9 and TRBJ2-3; 15 nucleotides align to TRBD2. The V gene's germline CDR1 is SEHNR and CDR2 FQNEAQ (reference sequence). Trimming at V came to 5 bases and at J to 5 bases, leaving 2 bases not matched to a gene. The CDR3 length is 15 residues. CDR3 residues: CASSRTSGREDTQYF. The CDR3 nucleotides are TGTGCCAGCAGCCGGACTAGCGGGAGGGAAGATACGCAGTATTTT.

This clone occurred once. The CDR3 nucleotides are TGTGCCAGCAGCTTGGCGGGGGACTATGGCTACACCTTC. Translating it yields CASSLAGDYGYTF. The chain joins TRBV11-1 to TRBJ1-2; the D gene is possibly TRBD1 (5 bases). Germline V gene lookup returns CDR1 SGHAT and CDR2 FQDESV (reference sequence). V was trimmed by 3 bases and J by 3 bases, leaving 8 bases between them. The length of the CDR3 is 13 residues.

The DNA for the CDR3 is TGCAGCGTTTTCACAGGGGGCCACTCCTACGAGCAGTACTTC. This codes for CSVFTGGHSYEQYF. J is TRBJ2-7 and V is TRBV29-1, with 9 bases aligning to TRBD1. The CDR3 has 14 residues. Germline V gene lookup returns CDR1 SQVTM and CDR2 ANQGSEA. V shed 5 bases, J shed 0 bases, and the junction held 5 bases outside the gene matches.

J is TRBJ2-1 and V is TRBV29-1; TRBD2 matches at 8 bases. CDR1 and CDR2 (germline): SQVTM, ANQGSEA. This CDR3 has 16 residues. V was clipped by 5 bases and J by 2 bases; unmatched bases: 11. CDR3 sequence (DNA): TGCAGCGTTCAACCGGGAGGGGCGGAAGCCTACAATGAGCAGTTCTTC. Its translation is CSVQPGGAEAYNEQFF.

This clone has just one count. The rearrangement uses TRBV7-9 and TRBJ2-5; the match to TRBD1 covers 7 bases. Unmatched junction bases numbered 5, after V lost 6 bases and J lost 4 bases. The germline V gene has CDR1 SEHNR and CDR2 FQNEAQ (reference sequence). This CDR3 spans 13 amino acids. CDR3 sequence: CASRKRQGETQYF. The CDR3, as DNA: TGTGCCAGCAGGAAAAGACAGGGAGAGACCCAGTACTTC.

The chain combines TRBV5-5 with TRBJ2-1, with D unclear. The V end was cut by 0 bases, the J end by 8 bases, with 15 bases between. CDR1 is SGHKS and CDR2 is YYEKEE in the germline V gene (reference sequence). The CDR3 sequence is 15 residues long. CDR3 sequence (DNA): TGTGCCAGCAGCTTGGCACTTGGAATGGTATATGAGCAGTTCTTC. Amino acids: CASSLALGMVYEQFF. Full variable domain (remainder filled in from reference TRBV5-5 and TRBJ2-1): DAGVTQSPTHLIKTRGQQVTLRCSPISGHKSVSWYQQVLGQGPQFIFQYYEKEERGRGNFPDRFSARQFPNYSSELNVNALLLGDSALYLCASSLALGMVYEQFFGPGTRLTVL.